This T cell receptor beta chain was sequenced in a study of T cells after yellow fever vaccination. A 5'RACE template-switching step, the method used to make TCR cDNA, added a universal primer site and UMIs. TCRdb reprocessed the 5' RACE reads via MiXCR and lists one record per CDR3 protein. Counted here are about 320,000 distinct CDR3 sequences, around 4.5% occurring once; the ten biggest clones make up roughly a fifth. The V and J ends lost 5 bases and 3 bases respectively, with 8 bases between them. The CDR3 totals 13 residues. Germline V gene data show CDR1 as SGHRS and CDR2 as YFSETQ. The sample holds a few counts of this clonotype. Antigen unknown. Overall study findings and caveats: Reappearance after the booster was seen for most primary-vaccination clones, at 96% CD4 and 70% to 90% CD8.

The clonotype comes from a young man who received the YFV17D yellow fever vaccine. Sequences were derived from PBMCs, sampled 15 days after the yellow fever booster vaccination. The chain couples TRBV5-1 to TRBJ2-2, with no clear D. The CDR3 here is CASSLSHTGELFF. The CDR3 nucleotides are TGCGCCAGCAGTCTGAGCCACACCGGGGAGCTGTTTTTT.